One sample yielded the 6 T cell receptor beta chains listed below, sequenced in a study of blood T cell repertoires in COVID-19. The repertoire was sequenced with immunoSEQ multiplex PCR; TCRdb's copy has only in-frame clones and lacks some. The sample lists 300,000 to 400,000 clones, approximately 87% occurring once. Material for sequencing was peripheral blood. The receptors shown here come from a woman between 50 and 59 years old with COVID-19, enrolled during active disease.

This clone was found a few times. This sequence joins TRBV5-1 and TRBJ2-5; 8 positions match TRBD1. After removal of 0 bases from V and 2 bases from J, the junction contained 3 bases not matched to a gene. The CDR3 spans 15 residues. Per the germline V gene, CDR1 is SGHRS and CDR2 is YFSETQ. The CDR3 DNA follows: TGCGCCAGCAGCTTGGCCACAGGGGGTCAAGAGACCCAGTACTTC. It codes for CASSLATGGQETQYF. Drawing the rest from reference TRBV5-1 and TRBJ2-5, the complete variable domain is KAGVTQTPRYLIKTRGQQVTLSCSPISGHRSVSWYQQTPGQGLQFLFEYFSETQRNKGNFPGRFSGRQFSNSRSEMNVSTLELGDSALYLCASSLATGGQETQYFGPGTRLLVL.

DNA of the CDR3: TGTGCCTGGAATCTTGGCGGAACCTACAATGAGCAGTTCTTC. It codes for CAWNLGGTYNEQFF. The V call is TRBV30, the J call TRBJ2-1; D unresolved. The CDR3 runs to 14 residues. Looked up from germline, CDR1 is GTSNPN and CDR2 is SVGIG (reference sequence). V lost 4 bases to trimming and J lost 2 bases, with 12 bases between them.

The CDR3 sequence is CASSIGSYTEAFF. Here the CDR3 DNA reads TGTGCCAGTAGTATTGGTAGTTACACTGAAGCTTTCTTT. This rearrangement joins TRBV19 to TRBJ1-1, with D hard to call. CDR1 is LNHDA and CDR2 is SQIVND in the germline V gene (reference sequence). The CDR3 covers 13 residues. The V gene lost 3 bases and the J gene lost 3 bases, with 8 bases spanning the gap. Full variable domain (missing parts from reference TRBV19 and TRBJ1-1): DGGITQSPKYLFRKEGQNVTLSCEQNLNHDAMYWYRQDPGQGLRLIYYSQIVNDFQKGDIAEGYSVSREKKESFPLTVTSAQKNPTAFYLCASSIGSYTEAFFGQGTRLTVV.

The V gene is TRBV6-5, the J gene TRBJ1-1; D call uncertain. The CDR3 totals 15 residues. The V gene lost 5 bases and the J gene lost 8 bases, with 21 bases spanning the gap. Germline V gene data show CDR1 as MNHEY and CDR2 as SVGAGI. CDR3 in amino acids: CASSRTSTSPREAFF. The DNA of the CDR3 is TGTGCCAGCAGTCGAACCTCGACATCGCCCCGGGAAGCTTTCTTT.

The chain joins TRBV5-8 to TRBJ2-2, with TRBD1 matching 7 bases. Germline V gene lookup returns CDR1 SGHTS and CDR2 YDEGEE. The CDR3 sequence is 15 residues long. V shed 7 bases, J shed 5 bases, and the junction held 11 bases outside the gene matches. Here the CDR3 reads CASGLGQSWTGELFF. For the CDR3, the DNA is TGTGCCAGCGGCCTGGGACAGAGCTGGACCGGGGAGCTGTTTTTT.

The V gene is TRBV5-1, the J gene TRBJ1-5; D is unclear. V lost 0 bases to trimming and J lost 0 bases, with 10 bases between them. Per germline, CDR1 SGHRS and CDR2 YFSETQ. This CDR3 has 16 residues. The CDR3 nucleotides are TGCGCCAGCAGCTTGGGGACCGGGAATAGCAATCAGCCCCAGCATTTT. Protein product: CASSLGTGNSNQPQHF.